Listed here is a single T cell receptor (beta chain). Its antigen is still unknown. Per-base qualities were not stored, and no clone one base away is much larger. The method behind the library was the immunoSEQ multiplex PCR assay. Using reverse primers that targeted J gene segments together with forward primers that targeted V gene segments, the TR loci were amplified in a multiplexed PCR. The amplified CDR3 regions were sequenced using the Illumina HiSeq System. In the authors' own workflow: Closely related reads were merged by a nearest-neighbour algorithm to remove PCR and sequencing errors and to collapse the data into unique sequences. Each repertoire was summarised by clonality and by T cell density, with T cell density defined as TR molecules per amount of genomic DNA input. CDR3 amino acid sequences present in at least 80% of unsorted samples were defined as public TRs and were then tested for differential abundance between coeliac and control samples. Disease-group differences in clonality and density were tested with Kruskal-Wallis tests followed by Dunn post-tests. TCRdb retrieved this table from immuneACCESS and kept in-frame rearrangements only. Not all clones are present; in checked studies, unresolved V genes account for under half, and no reason is known for the remainder. V, J and clone size reflect that table, while D and trimming were determined from the DNA. Here the sample has approximately 5,400 clones; approximately 54% occur a single time. The ten largest account for roughly 6.7% of the sample.

Its CDR3 holds 12 amino acids, cysteine through phenylalanine. Only CDR3 DNA remains: 36 bases, in frame from the first base. Trimmed from V: 5 bases; trimmed from J: 5 bases; junction bases lacking a gene match: 1. The CDR1 and CDR2 encoded by the germline V gene are MNHEY and SVGAGI. These data belong to a study of coeliac disease (dated by TCRdb to 2022 to 2024). At the level of the whole study: Coeliac patients were classed as newly diagnosed active disease, refractory coeliac disease type I, or disease controlled by a gluten-free diet. Because high-resolution HLA typing was not available, biased TRBV7-2 usage was examined as a proof of principle. Next-generation sequencing of rearranged TRB and TRG CDR3 regions was used on small intestinal lymphocyte fractions taken from coeliac and non-coeliac patients. The aim was to characterise TR repertoires of small intestinal T cells in active, refractory type I and gluten-free-diet-treated coeliac disease. A total of approximately 30 patients were included in the full study, of whom some 22 had serologically confirmed coeliac disease and 8 were controls with non-small intestinal disorders. Samples from 27 subjects were successfully TRB sequenced, and these included about 25 paired samples of bulk unsorted intraepithelial and lamina propria cells. The paper as a whole reports these results and caveats: TRB repertoires were mostly private, with most amino acid sequences found in only one sample, and V-gene usage showed no significant difference between disease groups. TRB and TRG repertoires of active coeliac intraepithelial and lamina propria samples showed lower clonality than controls, suggesting recruitment of diverse T cells. The authors considered the approach unsuitable for unbiased detection of gliadin-specific T cells, which are scarce and rarely shared between patients. Separating intraepithelial cells from lamina propria cells did not give high-purity fractions, so cross-contamination between the two compartments may have occurred.

Cells were frozen in liquid nitrogen in DMSO/FBS as aliquots of approximately 500,000 cells, with a single aliquot from each fraction going to sequencing. Endoscopy and small intestinal biopsy were performed in all 30 or so patients in the study. Intraepithelial cells were released by stirring biopsies for one hour at 37°C in RPMI containing EGTA, MgCl2 and 1% FBS. The Qiagen DNeasy blood extraction kit was used to extract genomic DNA from the frozen unsorted cell fractions. Sequenced: intraepithelial lymphocytes from the gut. Explained via the paper, the cell subset or site label denotes: intraepithelial cell (IEC) fraction of small intestinal biopsy. The chain joins TRBV6-5 to TRBJ1-2; a stretch of 8 junction bases matches TRBD1. The receptor was isolated from a woman aged 25 to 39 with active celiac disease. The DNA sequence reads TGTGCCAGCAGTCGACAGGGGTATGGCTACACCTTC. This is translated as CASSRQGYGYTF.